This T cell receptor beta chain was observed in a study of response to subunit inactivated influenza vaccine (dated by TCRdb to between 2018 and 2020). Regarding the research as a whole: Deep quantitative profiling of the T cell receptor repertoire was used in the study to follow responses to a trivalent subunit inactivated influenza vaccine.

This clonotype was counted only a few times. Its target antigen remains unknown. Per-nucleotide qualities are absent, and no much larger clonotype sits a single base away. Trimming removed 0 bases from V and 1 base from J, leaving 6 bases between the germline ends. The CDR3 has 14 amino acids, counting the end cysteine and phenylalanine. CDR3 DNA only is kept here, 42 bases in frame from base 1. CDR1 and CDR2 were assigned from the germline V gene as MNHEY and SVGAGI. Libraries were constructed by RT-PCR. For sequencing, an Illumina HiSeq 2500 was employed. The raw public data were reprocessed by TCRdb itself: fastp quality trimming at Q25, MiXCR clonotype calling, in-frame beta chains only. Rows are unified per CDR3 protein, each entry keeping the most common DNA and genes. The sample yields more than 400,000 distinct CDR3 sequences; approximately 7.3% were counted once. The ten most abundant clones make up roughly 13% of the sample.

Points the paper makes about the study in general: The authors proposed that each seasonal influenza vaccination may bring in only a limited number of new T cells.

Sequencing used PBMCs from blood, obtained 23 months after vaccination. The rearrangement joined TRBV6-5 to TRBJ2-5, with an unclear D gene assignment. This TCR was recovered from a man between 50 and 75 years old who received an inactivated influenza vaccine. Donor details come from another sample of the same person, matched by shared clones. The CDR3 corresponds to CASSYSRVQETQYF. The base sequence is TGTGCCAGCAGTTACTCTAGGGTCCAAGAGACCCAGTACTTC.